The clone carrying this T cell receptor beta chain was recorded only once. Antigen specificity is unknown. The entry originates in a study of OX40 agonist ivuxolimab in advanced cancers. Findings of the study overall: In a subset of nonresponders, normalized T-cell clonal expansion was also low.

Method: immunoSEQ multiplex PCR; TCRdb's copy keeps in-frame clones and lacks some. The data contain more than 20,000 clones, roughly 84% of them seen just once; the ten biggest clones take up roughly 27%. Sequences were derived from CD4+ or CD8+ T cells sorted from blood, sampled in a trial of the OX40 agonist ivuxolimab. The clonotype originates from an adult with an advanced solid tumor such as melanoma, head and neck, liver or kidney cancer.

Written as DNA, the CDR3 is TGTGCCAGCAGTTTTAGGACAGGGGAGAATCAGCCCCAGCATTTT. Translating it yields CASSFRTGENQPQHF. The chain links TRBV2 to TRBJ1-5, with 9 bases identical to TRBD1. The CDR3 is made up of 15 amino acids. J was trimmed by 4 bases and V by 5 bases; bases with no gene match: 6. Per germline, CDR1 SNHLY and CDR2 FYNNEI.